The 22 T cell receptor beta chains reported below all come from one sample, sequenced in a study of neurological immune-mediated disorders. TCRdb itself ran the 5' RACE reads through MiXCR, one entry per CDR3 protein. Among under 90,000 distinct CDR3 sequences listed, roughly a tenth were seen once. Time point here: longitudinal time-point 1 (baseline). Sequenced: PBMCs. The receptors come from a man aged 30 to 39 in good health.

The V gene is TRBV27, the J gene TRBJ2-1, with TRBD2 matching over 14 bases. CDR3 size: 15 residues. V dropped 7 bases and J dropped 10; count of bases not matched to a gene: 9. CDR1 and CDR2 from the germline V gene are MNHEY and SMNVEV (reference sequence). This CDR3 is CASTPGLAGVREQFF. The CDR3 DNA reads as TGTGCCAGCACCCCGGGACTAGCGGGAGTTCGGGAGCAGTTCTTC.

This clonotype appeared many times. This sequence joins TRBV5-1 and TRBJ2-2; 7 bases are a match to TRBD1. The germline CDR1 and CDR2 sequences are SGHRS and YFSETQ. V lost 0 bases to trimming and J lost 2 bases; unmatched junction nucleotides: 4. This CDR3 contains 16 residues. Here the CDR3 DNA reads TGCGCCAGCAGCTTGGGCTGGGACAGTAACACCGGGGAGCTGTTTTTT. Amino acids: CASSLGWDSNTGELFF.

This clonotype was observed many times. This chain joins TRBV20-1 and TRBJ2-2; no reliable D call. The V and J ends lost 5 bases and 2 bases respectively, with 6 bases between them. Per the germline V gene, CDR1 is DFQATT and CDR2 is SNEGSKA (reference sequence). This CDR3 has 12 amino acids. CDR3 coding DNA: TGCAGTGCTGCAAGAAACACCGGGGAGCTGTTTTTT. Protein product: CSAARNTGELFF.

This clonotype was seen repeatedly, ten times or more. The chain has TRBV5-5 and TRBJ2-1; D tentatively reads TRBD1 or TRBD2 (7 bases each). Per germline, CDR1 SGHKS and CDR2 YYEKEE (reference sequence). The V and J ends lost 4 bases and 8 bases respectively, with 16 bases between them. The CDR3 is 14 residues long. CDR3: CASSPLTGRDEQFF. CDR3 in DNA: TGTGCCAGCAGCCCCTTGACAGGGAGGGATGAGCAGTTCTTC.

This clonotype was counted ten times or more. This rearrangement joins TRBV3-1 to TRBJ2-1; no clear D. The V end was cut by 0 bases, the J end by 0 bases, with 15 bases between. The CDR3 covers 18 residues. Per the germline V gene, CDR1 is LGHDT and CDR2 is YNNKEL (reference sequence). The CDR3 loop reads CASSQDSGAYSSYNEQFF. In DNA form, the CDR3 reads TGTGCCAGCAGCCAAGATTCTGGAGCGTATAGCTCCTACAATGAGCAGTTCTTC.

This clonotype occurred many times. This sequence joins TRBV5-1 and TRBJ2-1, with 14 nucleotides matching TRBD2. CDR3 size: 15 residues. Germline CDR1 reads SGHRS; CDR2 reads YFSETQ. J was trimmed by 8 bases and V by 2 bases; bases with no gene match: 3. CDR3 amino acids: CASSFRLAGGYEQFF. As DNA, the CDR3 is TGCGCCAGCAGCTTTCGACTAGCGGGAGGGTATGAGCAGTTCTTC. The whole variable domain, filled in from reference TRBV5-1 and TRBJ2-1, reads KAGVTQTPRYLIKTRGQQVTLSCSPISGHRSVSWYQQTPGQGLQFLFEYFSETQRNKGNFPGRFSGRQFSNSRSEMNVSTLELGDSALYLCASSFRLAGGYEQFFGPGTRLTVL.

This clonotype was detected a few times. The chain has TRBV7-9 and TRBJ2-1; D unresolved. Trimming left V 3 bases short and J 10 bases short, with 13 bases between. The germline CDR1 and CDR2 sequences are SEHNR and FQNEAQ (reference sequence). The CDR3 runs to 13 residues. The CDR3 DNA reads as TGTGCCAGCAGCTTGAGACTCCTCGGGGAGCAGTTCTTC. Translation gives CASSLRLLGEQFF.

This clonotype was observed at least ten times. The chain uses TRBV28 and TRBJ2-7; perhaps TRBD1 as D (6 bases). This CDR3 has 17 amino acids. The V gene lost 7 bases and the J gene lost 3 bases, with 25 bases spanning the gap. Germline V CDR1 and CDR2: MDHEN, SYDVKM. CDR3 coding DNA: TGTGCCAGCAAGAACAGGGCCCCTCTCGTGAACTACTACGAGCAGTACTTC. Translated, it gives CASKNRAPLVNYYEQYF.

This clonotype has ten or more counts. The chain couples TRBV7-2 to TRBJ2-7; TRBD2 matches at 7 bases. The J segment lost 2 bases and the V segment lost 5 bases, leaving 3 bases of the junction unmatched. Per germline, CDR1 SGHTA and CDR2 FQGNSA. This CDR3 is built from 13 residues. The CDR3 nucleotides are TGTGCCAGCAGCCCCGGGGGGACCTACGAGCAGTACTTC. As protein: CASSPGGTYEQYF. The full variable domain, with the rest looked up from reference TRBV7-2 and TRBJ2-7, is GAGVSQSPSNKVTEKGKDVELRCDPISGHTALYWYRQSLGQGLEFLIYFQGNSAPDKSGLPSDRFSAERTGGSVSTLTIQRTQQEDSAVYLCASSPGGTYEQYFGPGTRLTVT.

This clonotype was counted many times. The chain employs TRBV28 and TRBJ2-1; the match to TRBD2 covers 7 bases. Germline V gives CDR1 MDHEN, CDR2 SYDVKM. CDR3 length: 17 residues. V was clipped by 3 bases and J by 2 bases; unmatched bases: 10. Written as DNA, the CDR3 is TGTGCCAGCAGTTTGGCGGGAGCCAAGTTCCCCTACAATGAGCAGTTCTTC. It is translated as CASSLAGAKFPYNEQFF.

This clonotype was recorded a few times. J is TRBJ2-2 and V is TRBV24-1, with unresolved D. Germline assignment: CDR1 KGHDR and CDR2 SFDVKD. The ends were cut back, 2 bases at V and 1 base at J, with 7 bases in the middle. CDR3 length: 15 residues. This CDR3 is CATSDSEKNTGELFF. The CDR3 DNA follows: TGTGCCACCAGTGATTCGGAGAAGAACACCGGGGAGCTGTTTTTT.

This clonotype was detected only a few times. The genes are TRBV7-3 and TRBJ2-5; 13 bases fit TRBD2. Trimming removed 5 bases from V and 5 bases from J; junction bases left unmatched: 2. The CDR3 is made up of 14 amino acids. The germline V gene encodes CDR1 SGHTA and CDR2 FQGTGA. CDR3 nucleotides: TGTGCCAGCAGCCAGGGACTAGCGGGGGAGACCCAGTACTTC. Translation gives CASSQGLAGETQYF.

This clonotype was observed at least ten times. The chain combines TRBV7-9 with TRBJ1-4, with TRBD1 matching over 9 bases. The CDR3 is 15 amino acids. Losses at the gene ends were 5 bases for V and 5 bases for J; bases not matched to a gene: 6. Germline-derived CDR1 and CDR2 are SEHNR and FQNEAQ (reference sequence). The CDR3 nucleotides read TGTGCCAGCAGCCGAGGGACAGGGCCGAATGAAAAACTGTTTTTT. Its protein product is CASSRGTGPNEKLFF.

This clonotype was observed at least ten times. The chain recombines TRBV20-1 with TRBJ2-7, with unresolved D. V shed 0 bases and J shed 3 bases, with 12 bases lying between them. Germline V gene data show CDR1 as DFQATT and CDR2 as SNEGSKA (reference sequence). The CDR3 is 14 residues long. The CDR3 sequence: CSARDNVRNYEQYF. DNA of the CDR3: TGCAGTGCTAGAGATAACGTCAGAAACTACGAGCAGTACTTC.

This chain connects TRBV27 to TRBJ2-1; D gene unclear. V was pared by 3 bases and J by 6 bases, with 9 bases between. The length of the CDR3 is 13 residues. Germline V gene lookup returns CDR1 MNHEY and CDR2 SMNVEV (reference sequence). The CDR3 bases are TGTGCCAGCAGTTTCTCCCGGAGCAATGAGCAGTTCTTC. Protein: CASSFSRSNEQFF.

This clonotype occurred many times. The genes are TRBV28 and TRBJ1-2; 9 nucleotides line up with TRBD1. Germline CDR1 is MDHEN and CDR2 is SYDVKM. V trimming: 0 bases; J trimming: 5 bases; junction bases outside the gene matches: 7. CDR3 length: 16 amino acids. In DNA, the CDR3 is TGTGCCAGCAGTTTATGGACAGGGGGTAGAGATTATGGCTACACCTTC. Its protein product is CASSLWTGGRDYGYTF.

This clonotype was counted at least ten times. V is TRBV11-2 and J is TRBJ2-5; TRBD2 agrees at 7 bases. J gave up 5 bases and V 5 bases, and 11 bases lay outside the gene matches. The CDR3 is made up of 15 amino acids. Germline-derived CDR1 and CDR2 are SGHAT and FQNNGV. DNA of the CDR3: TGTGCCAGCAGCGCACCCGGGGGGTTTCGTGAGACCCAGTACTTC. This sequence encodes CASSAPGGFRETQYF.

This clonotype was detected many times. V gene TRBV6-1 combines with J gene TRBJ2-5, with D unresolved. Germline CDR1 is MNHNS and CDR2 is SASEGT. This CDR3 is built from 13 residues. V gave up 6 bases and J gave up 3 bases, with 11 bases separating them. For the CDR3, the DNA is TGTGCCAGCAGCCAGATGAGAAAAGAGACCCAGTACTTC. Protein: CASSQMRKETQYF.

This clonotype has at least ten counts. V gene TRBV24-1 combines with J gene TRBJ2-7; D gene uncertain. The CDR3 runs to 13 residues. The V end lost 4 bases, the J end lost 5 bases, and 11 bases lay between the germline ends. CDR1 and CDR2 (germline): KGHDR, SFDVKD. CDR3 sequence: CATSEPGRNEQYF. The DNA of the CDR3 is TGTGCCACCAGTGAACCCGGACGTAACGAGCAGTACTTC.

This clonotype was seen many times. V and J are TRBV5-1 and TRBJ2-7; 7 bases match TRBD1. CDR3 size: 15 residues. V shed 4 bases and J 3 bases; nucleotides not matched to a gene: 10. In germline, CDR1 is SGHRS, CDR2 YFSETQ. The DNA of the CDR3 is TGCGCCAGCAGCCGGGACAGCGCACGGGGCTACGAGCAGTACTTC. It specifies CASSRDSARGYEQYF.

V gene TRBV7-8 combines with J gene TRBJ2-1, with D unclear. This CDR3 is built from 15 residues. V was shortened by 2 bases and J by 5 bases, with 13 bases between the two germline ends. Germline V gives CDR1 SGHVS, CDR2 FQNEAQ. In DNA, the CDR3 is TGTGCCAGCAGCTTATTGACTGGATCGCACAATGAGCAGTTCTTC. It yields the protein CASSLLTGSHNEQFF.

In its sample, this clonotype was seen many times. V is TRBV29-1 and J is TRBJ2-2; 14 bases agree with TRBD2. Trimming took 6 bases from V and 4 from J; bases not matched to a gene: 13. Looked up from germline, CDR1 is SQVTM and CDR2 is ANQGSEA. The CDR3 is made up of 18 amino acids. CDR3 nucleotides: TGCAGCGTAGCTTACGCCGGGACTAGCGGGAGTATCACCGGGGAGCTGTTTTTT. It yields the protein CSVAYAGTSGSITGELFF.